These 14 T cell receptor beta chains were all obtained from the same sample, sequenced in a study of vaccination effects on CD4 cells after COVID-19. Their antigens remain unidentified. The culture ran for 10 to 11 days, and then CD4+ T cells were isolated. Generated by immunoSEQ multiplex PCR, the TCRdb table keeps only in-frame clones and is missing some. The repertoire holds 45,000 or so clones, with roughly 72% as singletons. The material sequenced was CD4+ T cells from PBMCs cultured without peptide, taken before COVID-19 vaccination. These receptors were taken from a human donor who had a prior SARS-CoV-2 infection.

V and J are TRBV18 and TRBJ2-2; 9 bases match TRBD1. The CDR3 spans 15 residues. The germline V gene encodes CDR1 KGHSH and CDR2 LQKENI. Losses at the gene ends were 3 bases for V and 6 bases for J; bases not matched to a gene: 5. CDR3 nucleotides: TGTGCCAGCTCACCGACAGGGGGTATCTCCGGGGAGCTGTTTTTT. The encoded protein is CASSPTGGISGELFF.

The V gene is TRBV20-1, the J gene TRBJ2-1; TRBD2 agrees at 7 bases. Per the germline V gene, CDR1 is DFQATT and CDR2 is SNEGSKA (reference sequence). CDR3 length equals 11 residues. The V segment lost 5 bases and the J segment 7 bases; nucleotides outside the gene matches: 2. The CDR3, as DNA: TGCAGTGCTTGGGGGGGGAATGAGCAGTTCTTC. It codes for CSAWGGNEQFF.

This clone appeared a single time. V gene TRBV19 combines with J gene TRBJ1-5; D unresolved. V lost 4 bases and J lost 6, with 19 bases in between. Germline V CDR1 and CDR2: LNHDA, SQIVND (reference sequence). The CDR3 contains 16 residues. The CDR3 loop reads CASSTVVRSRVQPQHF. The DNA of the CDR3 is TGTGCCAGTAGTACAGTCGTAAGGAGTAGAGTTCAGCCCCAGCATTTT.

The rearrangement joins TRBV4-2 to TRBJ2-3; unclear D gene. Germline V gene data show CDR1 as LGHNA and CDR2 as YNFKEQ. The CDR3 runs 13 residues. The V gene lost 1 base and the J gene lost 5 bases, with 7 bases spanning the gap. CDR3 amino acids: CASSQGNRDTQYF. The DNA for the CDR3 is TGTGCCAGCAGCCAAGGGAACAGAGATACGCAGTATTTT.

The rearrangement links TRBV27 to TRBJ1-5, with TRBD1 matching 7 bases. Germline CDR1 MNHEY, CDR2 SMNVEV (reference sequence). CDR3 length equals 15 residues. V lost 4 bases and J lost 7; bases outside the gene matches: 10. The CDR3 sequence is CASSSEDRDGQPQHF. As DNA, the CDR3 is TGTGCCAGCAGTTCCGAAGACAGGGATGGACAGCCCCAGCATTTT.

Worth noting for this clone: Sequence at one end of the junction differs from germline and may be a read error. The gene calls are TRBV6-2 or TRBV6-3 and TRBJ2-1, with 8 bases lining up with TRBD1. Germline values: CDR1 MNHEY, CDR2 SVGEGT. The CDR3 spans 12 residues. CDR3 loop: CASSYQWTGWIF. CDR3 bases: TGTGCCAGCAGTTACCAATGGACAGGGTGGATCTTC.

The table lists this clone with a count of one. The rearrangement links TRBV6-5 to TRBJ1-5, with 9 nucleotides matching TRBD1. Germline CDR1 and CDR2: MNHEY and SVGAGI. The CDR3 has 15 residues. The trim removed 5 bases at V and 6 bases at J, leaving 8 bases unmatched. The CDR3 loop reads CASSPRTGAGQPQHF. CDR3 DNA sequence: TGTGCCAGCAGTCCACGGACAGGGGCCGGTCAGCCCCAGCATTTT.

The CDR3: CASSQSRLAGYTDTQYF. DNA for the CDR3: TGCGCCAGCAGTCAATCCCGACTAGCGGGGTACACAGATACGCAGTATTTT. This chain joins TRBV23-1 and TRBJ2-3; TRBD2 aligns across 11 bases. TRBV23-1 is an ORF, with its function uncertain. The CDR3 loop spans 17 amino acids. V lost 0 bases and J lost 2; bases outside the gene matches: 4.

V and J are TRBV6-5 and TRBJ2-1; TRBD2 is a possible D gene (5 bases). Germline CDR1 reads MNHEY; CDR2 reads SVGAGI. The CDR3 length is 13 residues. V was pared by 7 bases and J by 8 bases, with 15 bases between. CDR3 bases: TGTGCCAGCACGGTGCCAGGAGGCGATGAGCAGTTCTTC. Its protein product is CASTVPGGDEQFF.

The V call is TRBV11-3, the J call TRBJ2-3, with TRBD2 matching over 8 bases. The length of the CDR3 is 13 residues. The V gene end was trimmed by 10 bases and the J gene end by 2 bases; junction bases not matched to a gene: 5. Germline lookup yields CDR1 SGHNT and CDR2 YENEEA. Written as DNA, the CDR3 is TGTGCCATCCGCGGGGGGATCACAGATACGCAGTATTTT. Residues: CAIRGGITDTQYF.

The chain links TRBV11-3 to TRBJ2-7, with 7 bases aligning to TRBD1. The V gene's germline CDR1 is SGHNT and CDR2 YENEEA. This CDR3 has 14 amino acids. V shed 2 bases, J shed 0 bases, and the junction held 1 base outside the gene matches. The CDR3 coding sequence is TGTGCCAGCAGCTTACGACAGGGCTCCTACGAGCAGTACTTC. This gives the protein CASSLRQGSYEQYF.

This CDR3 reads CASSFLAGHEQYF. The CDR3 nucleotides read TGTGCCAGCAGCTTTCTGGCGGGCCACGAGCAGTACTTC. The rearrangement uses TRBV11-3 and TRBJ2-7, with D perhaps TRBD2 (5 bases). CDR3 size: 13 residues. Germline CDR1 and CDR2: SGHNT and YENEEA. Trimming took 3 bases from V and 5 from J, leaving 11 bases between them.

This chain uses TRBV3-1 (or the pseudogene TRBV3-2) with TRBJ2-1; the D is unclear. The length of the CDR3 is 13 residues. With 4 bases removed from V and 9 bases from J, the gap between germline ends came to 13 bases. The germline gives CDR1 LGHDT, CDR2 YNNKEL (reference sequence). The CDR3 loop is CASSRDLLGEQFF. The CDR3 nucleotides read TGTGCCAGCAGCCGAGACCTTTTGGGTGAGCAGTTCTTC.

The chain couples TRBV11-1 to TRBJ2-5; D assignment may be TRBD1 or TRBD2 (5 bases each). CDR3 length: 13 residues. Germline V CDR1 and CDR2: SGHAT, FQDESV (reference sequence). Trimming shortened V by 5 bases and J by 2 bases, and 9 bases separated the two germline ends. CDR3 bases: TGTGCCAGCAGCCAGGGACGGCAAGAGACCCAGTACTTC. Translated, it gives CASSQGRQETQYF.